Presented here are 16 T cell receptor beta chains from one specimen sequenced in a study of blood T cell repertoires in COVID-19. Produced via immunoSEQ multiplex PCR; TCRdb's table is partial and in-frame only. The table has under 95,000 clones, roughly 88% seen once. Source material: peripheral blood. The source is a woman aged 80 or older with COVID-19, enrolled during active disease.

V is TRBV4-1 and J is TRBJ2-7; TRBD2 agrees at 7 bases. V shed 4 bases, J shed 4 bases, and the junction held 10 bases outside the gene matches. Germline CDR1 MGHRA, CDR2 YSYEKL. The CDR3 covers 15 residues. CDR3 in amino acids: CASSPLLAEIYEQYF. The CDR3, as DNA: TGCGCCAGCAGCCCCCTGCTAGCGGAAATTTACGAGCAGTACTTC.

The CDR3 region is CASSLWTGLDSPLHF. The CDR3 nucleotides read TGTGCCAGCAGCCTTTGGACAGGGTTGGATTCACCCCTCCACTTT. This chain joins TRBV5-5 and TRBJ1-6; 8 bases map to TRBD1. The CDR3 is 15 residues long. The germline CDR1 and CDR2 sequences are SGHKS and YYEKEE (reference sequence). V gave up 4 bases and J gave up 8 bases; unmatched junction bases: 8. The whole variable domain, filled in from reference TRBV5-5 and TRBJ1-6, reads DAGVTQSPTHLIKTRGQQVTLRCSPISGHKSVSWYQQVLGQGPQFIFQYYEKEERGRGNFPDRFSARQFPNYSSELNVNALLLGDSALYLCASSLWTGLDSPLHFGNGTRLTVT.

This clone was detected once. The chain joins TRBV10-3 to TRBJ2-7; a weak D match, TRBD1 (5 bases). V was clipped by 0 bases and J by 2 bases, with 8 bases between them. Germline V gene sequence: CDR1 ENHRY, CDR2 SYGVKD. The CDR3 is 14 residues long. Written as DNA, the CDR3 is TGTGCCATCAGTGAGTCGTTGACAGCCTACGAGCAGTACTTC. Translating gives CAISESLTAYEQYF.

The V gene is TRBV18, the J gene TRBJ1-6; D is possibly TRBD1 (5 bases). This CDR3 has 15 amino acids. Germline V gene sequence: CDR1 KGHSH, CDR2 LQKENI. The V and J ends lost 3 bases and 0 bases respectively, with 6 bases between them. This chain's CDR3 is CASSPQGSYNSPLHF. CDR3 coding DNA: TGTGCCAGCTCACCGCAGGGCTCCTATAATTCACCCCTCCACTTT. Full variable domain (remainder filled in from reference TRBV18 and TRBJ1-6): NAGVMQNPRHLVRRRGQEARLRCSPMKGHSHVYWYRQLPEEGLKFMVYLQKENIIDESGMPKERFSAEFPKEGPSILRIQQVVRGDSAAYFCASSPQGSYNSPLHFGNGTRLTVT.

The V gene is TRBV24-1, the J gene TRBJ2-7, with TRBD2 matching over 7 bases. Trimming cost V 4 bases and J 5 bases; bases outside gene matches: 19. CDR1 KGHDR and CDR2 SFDVKD come from the germline V gene. The CDR3 spans 18 residues. In nucleotides, the CDR3 is TGTGCCACCAGTGACCCGGGGGGAGCCTCGGGAGAGTTAGACGAGCAGTACTTC. Encoded protein: CATSDPGGASGELDEQYF.

This clone has just a few counts. The rearrangement links TRBV19 to TRBJ1-5; unclear D gene. This CDR3 has 15 residues. The germline V gene has CDR1 LNHDA and CDR2 SQIVND (reference sequence). The ends were cut back, 6 bases at V and 2 bases at J, with 14 bases in the middle. CDR3 DNA: TGTGCCAGTAGCCGCGGGGAGTATGGCAATCAGCCCCAGCATTTT. It translates to CASSRGEYGNQPQHF.

Only one count was recorded for this clone. The gene calls are TRBV20-1 and TRBJ2-5, with 8 bases lining up with TRBD2. The V gene's germline CDR1 is DFQATT and CDR2 SNEGSKA (reference sequence). Trimming at V came to 3 bases and at J to 9 bases, leaving 9 bases not matched to a gene. The CDR3 spans 13 residues. CDR3 coding DNA: TGCAGTGCTAGTGTTAGCGGGAACCAGGCCCAGTACTTC. Amino acid sequence: CSASVSGNQAQYF.

This clone was observed a few times. V and J are TRBV15 and TRBJ1-2; 8 nucleotides agree with TRBD1. The CDR3 totals 15 residues. Germline CDR1 LNHNV, CDR2 YYDKDF (reference sequence). V was pared by 3 bases and J by 1 base, with 4 bases of the junction left unmatched. CDR3 sequence reads: CATSRGQDGNYGYTF. The CDR3 region has the DNA TGTGCCACCAGCAGGGGACAGGACGGTAACTATGGCTACACCTTC.

This chain connects TRBV5-1 to TRBJ1-1, with D perhaps TRBD1 (6 bases). Between the trimmed V and J ends, which lost 4 bases and 5 bases, there was a span of 18 bases. The CDR3 is 15 amino acids. CDR1 is SGHRS, CDR2 YFSETQ, per germline. This chain's CDR3 is CASSLLNAGETEAFF. For the CDR3, the DNA is TGCGCCAGCAGCCTCCTTAACGCAGGGGAAACTGAAGCTTTCTTT.

This chain joins TRBV7-2 and TRBJ2-3; no reliable D call. Germline V gives CDR1 SGHTA, CDR2 FQGNSA. The CDR3 has 14 amino acids. Trimming took 2 bases from V and 1 from J, leaving 7 bases between them. The chain's CDR3 is CASSLNLRTDTQYF. In DNA form, the CDR3 reads TGTGCCAGCAGCTTAAATCTCCGCACAGATACGCAGTATTTT.

This clone was picked up a small number of times. The rearrangement links TRBV3-1 (or the pseudogene TRBV3-2) to TRBJ2-7; 9 nucleotides line up with TRBD1. This CDR3 has 14 residues. Losses at the gene ends were 3 bases for V and 12 bases for J; bases not matched to a gene: 12. Germline CDR1 and CDR2: LGHDT and YNNKEL (reference sequence). CDR3 sequence: CASSQNSGTGLGYF. CDR3 nucleotide sequence: TGTGCCAGCAGCCAGAACTCCGGGACAGGGCTGGGGTACTTC.

The rearrangement uses TRBV28 and TRBJ1-1; the D gene is possibly TRBD1 (5 bases). The germline CDR1 and CDR2 sequences are MDHEN and SYDVKM. Trimming removed 6 bases at V and 10 bases at J, with 12 bases between. This CDR3 is 11 amino acids long. The CDR3 is CASRLLGRAFF. The CDR3 bases are TGTGCCAGCAGACTTTTGGGGCGAGCTTTCTTT.

This rearrangement joins TRBV10-3 to TRBJ1-1, with TRBD1 matching over 8 bases. The trim removed 10 bases at V and 8 bases at J, leaving 12 bases unmatched. Germline-derived CDR1 and CDR2 are ENHRY and SYGVKD. This CDR3 region has 13 residues. In nucleotides, the CDR3 is TGTGCCACGAGGGCGACAGGGGCGGGGGAAGCTTTCTTT. Encoded protein: CATRATGAGEAFF.

V usage is TRBV11-3 and J usage is TRBJ2-2; possible D gene TRBD2, 7 bases. The ends were cut back, 5 bases at V and 9 bases at J, with 16 bases in the middle. Germline V gives CDR1 SGHNT, CDR2 YENEEA. This CDR3 is built from 14 residues. CDR3 nucleotides: TGTGCCAGCAGCCTCGGAGGGGGGGCCAGGGAGCTGTTTTTT. Translated: CASSLGGGARELFF.

This clone was detected a few times. V is TRBV19 and J is TRBJ1-2; 8 bases match TRBD1. V was clipped by 5 bases and J by 5 bases; unmatched bases: 4. Looked up from germline, CDR1 is LNHDA and CDR2 is SQIVND (reference sequence). This CDR3 is 13 amino acids long. CDR3 loop: CASSPGDRYGYTF. CDR3 bases: TGTGCCAGTAGTCCAGGGGACAGGTATGGCTACACCTTC.

The chain employs TRBV6-6 and TRBJ2-1; D perhaps matches TRBD2 (5 bases). CDR1 and CDR2 from the germline V gene are MNHNY and SVGAGI (reference sequence). CDR3 length: 15 amino acids. V was clipped by 0 bases and J by 6 bases, with 12 bases between them. CDR3 sequence (DNA): TGTGCCAGCAGTTACTCTCGGGGTGGACGCAATGAGCAGTTCTTC. Translated: CASSYSRGGRNEQFF.